Below, one T cell receptor beta chain is given with its context. This clone's antigen is unknown. The sample holds no much larger clone one base away, and base qualities are not on file. The source of the sample is a study of blood T cell repertoires in COVID-19 (dated by TCRdb to the early 2020s). With respect to the entire study: Samples from collaborators originated in the United States, Italy and Spain and spanned both the acute and convalescent phases of COVID-19. Where available, HLA class I and class II types were obtained from metadata supplied by the sample provider rather than from assay-based typing. Deeply sampled blood TCRbeta repertoires from subjects exposed to, actively infected with, or recovered from COVID-19 were included in the dataset. The samples were drawn from two sources: the first 160 participants of the ongoing ImmuneRACE study, and over 950 subjects contributed by 6 global collaborators. The prospective study material was composed of cDNA or gDNA derived from T cells, B-cell-depleted T cells, or PBMCs. Nearly every sample came with metadata listing a de-identified subject ID, COVID-19 status, age in years and sex. A freely available public database, intended as a resource for researchers studying the immune response to SARS-CoV-2, is where the repertoires were released.

From cysteine to phenylalanine, the CDR3 is 15 amino acids long. Of all the DNA, just the CDR3 is kept, 45 bases in frame from base 1. Relative to germline, V is missing 4 bases and J is missing 4 bases, with 9 bases of the junction outside any gene match. Based on the germline V gene, the CDR1 and CDR2 sequences are SGHDT and YYEEEE. Study-level results and caveats: How much clinical and demographic metadata was included differed by source and by participant, and the metadata was provided uncurated.

TCRbeta CDR3 regions were amplified from genomic DNA using the immunoSEQ Assay, a bias-controlled multiplex PCR. As for how the authors treated the data: The number of nucleated cells in each sample was estimated by amplification of reference gene primers within the assay. Sequence reads were collapsed and filtered to measure the absolute abundance of every unique TCRbeta CDR3 rearrangement. For each sample, productive Simpson clonality was calculated by taking the square root of Simpson's diversity index across productive rearrangements. TCRdb retrieved this table from immuneACCESS and kept in-frame rearrangements only. Not all clones are present; in checked studies, unresolved V genes account for under half, and no reason is known for the remainder. V and J calls and clone size are those listed in that table; D and trimming were worked out from the DNA. The sample includes about 360,000 clones, with around nine tenths observed a single time. The top ten clonotypes cover around 2.9% of the sample.

Collaborating institutions collected whole blood in K2EDTA tubes following their own protocols. Collaborator samples were shipped for TCRbeta analysis as frozen whole blood, isolated PBMCs, or DNA extracted from either sample type. This sequence was found in a human donor in a cohort sampled during active COVID-19. The chain couples TRBV5-6 to TRBJ2-3; 7 nucleotides in the junction match TRBD2. The sequenced sample consisted of peripheral blood. Here the CDR3 is given as CASSPSRLAADTQYF. The DNA sequence is TGTGCCAGCAGCCCCTCCCGACTAGCCGCAGATACGCAGTATTTT.